The rows below give T cell receptor beta chains drawn from one sample of a study of OX40 agonist ivuxolimab in advanced cancers. Sequencing was performed with immunoSEQ multiplex PCR; in TCRdb, only in-frame clones are kept and a portion is missing. The sample records approximately 98,000 clones, under 90% being singletons. The specimen was CD4+ or CD8+ T cells sorted from blood, collected in a trial of the OX40 agonist ivuxolimab. All receptors come from an adult with an advanced solid tumor such as melanoma, head and neck, liver or kidney cancer. The CDR3 runs from the conserved cysteine through the conserved F or W. A D gene is named only where the DNA matches it firmly. Not all rows give a size; the values are once, few, many and, for expanded clones, a class.

TRBV2	.	.	TRBJ1-1	CASTRDGGDTEAFF	TGTGCCAGCACCAGGGACGGTGGTGACACTGAAGCTTTCTTT
TRBV29-1	TRBD2	.	TRBJ2-4	CSASGRAVTDIQYF	TGCAGCGCTAGCGGGAGGGCCGTTACGGACATTCAGTACTTC
TRBV7-9	.	.	TRBJ1-1	CASSPRTEAFF	TGTGCCAGCAGCCCTCGCACTGAAGCTTTCTTT
TRBV5-6	TRBD2	.	TRBJ2-1	CASSRGVAEQFF	TGTGCCAGCAGCCGGGGGGTGGCTGAGCAGTTCTTC
TRBV6-6	TRBD1	.	TRBJ2-3	CASSYGDRGTQYF	TGTGCCAGCAGTTACGGGGACAGGGGTACGCAGTATTTT
TRBV6-5	.	.	TRBJ2-2	CASRFGELFF	TGTGCCAGCAGGTTCGGGGAGCTGTTTTTT
TRBV27	TRBD1	few	TRBJ2-7	CASSLTGTGAYEQYF	TGTGCCAGCAGTCTAACCGGGACAGGGGCCTACGAGCAGTACTTC
TRBV5-1	TRBD2	few	TRBJ2-7	CASSLAGLAEYEQYF	TGCGCCAGCAGCTTGGCAGGGCTAGCGGAATACGAGCAGTACTTC
TRBV2	.	.	TRBJ2-6	CASRARVVGANVLTF	TGTGCCAGCAGGGCGCGGGTTGTTGGGGCCAACGTCCTGACTTTC
TRBV7-8	.	.	TRBJ2-7	CASSDGQKLYEQYF	TGTGCCAGCAGCGACGGACAGAAACTCTACGAGCAGTACTTC
TRBV21-1	.	.	TRBJ2-7	CASSKFKGRGEQYF	TGTGCCAGCAGCAAATTTAAGGGGAGGGGGGAGCAGTACTTC
TRBV10-1	TRBD1	.	TRBJ2-1	CASSEQGVNEQFF	TGCGCCAGCAGTGAACAGGGGGTGAATGAGCAGTTCTTC
TRBV10-1	TRBD2	.	TRBJ2-1	CASSESVLAGAVEQFF	TGCGCCAGCAGTGAGTCCGTACTAGCGGGAGCAGTTGAGCAGTTCTTC
TRBV2	.	.	TRBJ1-4	CASTQGLANEKLFF	TGTGCCAGCACCCAGGGTTTGGCTAATGAAAAACTGTTTTTT
TRBV12-5	.	.	TRBJ1-4	CASGLETLSGFSTNEKLFF	TGTGCTAGTGGTTTGGAAACTCTATCCGGGTTCTCAACTAATGAAAAACTGTTTTTT
TRBV9	TRBD1	.	TRBJ1-3	CASSEGQGAGNTIYF	TGTGCCAGCAGTGAAGGACAGGGGGCGGGAAACACCATATATTTT
TRBV30	.	.	TRBJ1-1	CASLSVGTEAFF	TGTGCCTCACTGTCGGTGGGCACTGAAGCTTTCTTT
TRBV4-2	TRBD1	.	TRBJ2-6	CASSQTDRARGANVLTF	TGTGCCAGCAGCCAGACGGACAGGGCACGTGGGGCCAACGTCCTGACTTTC
TRBV7-6	TRBD2	.	TRBJ2-7	CASSPRTSGSVGEQYF	TGTGCCAGCAGCCCCCGGACTAGCGGGAGTGTAGGGGAGCAGTACTTC
TRBV12-5	.	.	TRBJ1-2	CASAPGKGYGYTF	TGTGCTAGTGCGCCTGGGAAAGGGTATGGCTACACCTTC
TRBV6-5	.	.	TRBJ1-3	CASSYSTGPGYTIYF	TGTGCCAGCAGTTACTCGACAGGTCCGGGGTACACCATATATTTT
TRBV29-1	.	.	TRBJ1-2	CSAPNTGYDGYTF	TGCAGCGCCCCCAACACGGGGTATGATGGCTACACCTTC
TRBV6-1	TRBD1	.	TRBJ1-6	CASTRGGTGGPPLHF	TGTGCCAGCACCCGGGGAGGGACAGGGGGCCCCCCCCTCCACTTT
TRBV18	TRBD1	.	TRBJ1-2	CASSLGQAPSGYTF	TGTGCCAGCTCACTCGGACAGGCCCCCTCGGGCTACACCTTC
TRBV30	.	.	TRBJ1-1	CAWSVRRRPTGTEAFF	TGTGCCTGGAGTGTACGAAGGCGACCCACCGGGACTGAAGCTTTCTTT
TRBV9	.	few	TRBJ1-1	CASRYSGRNTEAFF	TGTGCCAGCAGGTACTCGGGACGGAACACTGAAGCTTTCTTT
TRBV11-3	.	few	TRBJ2-1	CASSPSGRGNEQFF	TGTGCCAGCAGCCCCTCGGGGCGGGGCAATGAGCAGTTCTTC
TRBV6-5	.	.	TRBJ1-3	CASSPGQSGNTIYF	TGTGCCAGCTCCCCGGGACAATCTGGAAACACCATATATTTT
TRBV5-1	TRBD1	.	TRBJ2-2	CASSYQGDTGELFF	TGCGCCAGCAGTTACCAGGGGGACACCGGGGAGCTGTTTTTT
TRBV11-2	.	.	TRBJ2-7	CASSSDRQYEQYF	TGTGCCAGCAGCTCCGATCGACAGTACGAGCAGTACTTC
TRBV5-1	TRBD2	.	TRBJ2-1	CASSLVSAGTNEQFF	TGCGCCAGCAGCTTGGTATCAGCGGGAACGAATGAGCAGTTCTTC
TRBV5-6	TRBD1	.	TRBJ2-3	CASSTGQPLGDTQYF	TGTGCCAGCAGTACGGGACAGCCGCTTGGGGATACGCAGTATTTT
TRBV18	TRBD1	.	TRBJ1-1	CASSPVRTGNTGAFF	TGTGCCAGCTCACCCGTACGGACAGGGAATACGGGGGCTTTCTTT
TRBV27	TRBD2	.	TRBJ2-3	CASSFLGGGVPDTQYF	TGTGCCAGCAGTTTCCTTGGCGGGGGGGTCCCAGATACGCAGTATTTT
TRBV18	.	.	TRBJ2-7	CASSPGQVTYEQYF	TGTGCCAGCTCACCAGGGCAGGTCACCTACGAGCAGTACTTC
TRBV5-4	TRBD1	.	TRBJ2-6	CASSLGTGGSGANVLTF	TGTGCCAGCAGCTTGGGGACAGGGGGCTCTGGGGCCAACGTCCTGACTTTC
TRBV10-2	.	.	TRBJ2-3	CARDLTTDTQYF	TGCGCCAGGGACTTGACCACAGATACGCAGTATTTT
TRBV10-3	.	.	TRBJ2-3	CAITPADHTDTQYF	TGTGCCATCACCCCAGCAGACCACACAGATACGCAGTATTTT
TRBV2	.	.	TRBJ1-1	CASKDRQNTEAFF	TGTGCCAGCAAGGACCGACAGAACACTGAAGCTTTCTTT
TRBV5-1	TRBD1	.	TRBJ1-3	CASSLQGLGSGNTIYF	TGCGCCAGCAGCTTACAGGGGCTGGGTTCTGGAAACACCATATATTTT
TRBV7-2	.	.	TRBJ2-1	CASSFRTWGDEQFF	TGTGCCAGCAGCTTCAGAACTTGGGGCGATGAGCAGTTCTTC
TRBV5-5	TRBD1	.	TRBJ2-1	CASSWMGQKNEQFF	TGTGCCAGCAGCTGGATGGGACAGAAGAATGAGCAGTTCTTC
TRBV6-5	TRBD1	medium-sized	TRBJ1-2	CASSNRDSEHYGYTF	TGTGCCAGCAGTAACCGGGACAGTGAGCACTATGGCTACACCTTC
TRBV7-2	TRBD2	.	TRBJ2-1	CASTPRGSYNEQFF	TGTGCCAGCACCCCTCGCGGGAGTTACAATGAGCAGTTCTTC
TRBV4-1	TRBD2	.	TRBJ2-3	CASSPFMLAGASTDTQYF	TGCGCCAGCAGCCCATTTATGCTAGCGGGGGCTAGCACAGATACGCAGTATTTT
TRBV6-1	TRBD1	.	TRBJ1-1	CASSEATVRGRLDTEAFF	TGTGCCAGCAGTGAAGCAACGGTTAGGGGGCGATTGGACACTGAAGCTTTCTTT
TRBV10-3	.	.	TRBJ1-3	CAINQGYGDTIYF	TGTGCCATCAACCAGGGGTATGGGGACACCATATATTTT
TRBV4-2	TRBD1	.	TRBJ1-2	CASSQRQGEGGYTF	TGTGCCAGCAGCCAAAGACAGGGGGAGGGTGGCTACACCTTC